The 7 T cell receptor beta chains below all came from one sample that was sequenced in a study of spatial heterogeneity in lung cancer. TCRdb processed the 5' RACE reads anew with MiXCR; each CDR3 protein has one entry. In the table there are 20,000 to 30,000 distinct CDR3 sequences, 9% to 10% of which are singletons. Specified time point: blood at routine non-recurrence follow-up after resection. The source was PBMCs, collected at follow-up. The source of these receptors is a male donor with early-stage non-small cell lung cancer.

This clonotype was seen a handful of times. The V gene is TRBV2, the J gene TRBJ2-3; D call uncertain. The V end lost 4 bases, the J end lost 4 bases, and 3 bases lay between the germline ends. The germline V gene has CDR1 SNHLY and CDR2 FYNNEI. The CDR3 is 11 amino acids. CDR3 in DNA: TGTGCCAGCAGTGTCGCAGATACGCAGTATTTT. Protein sequence: CASSVADTQYF.

The V and J genes are TRBV9 and TRBJ2-3; 11 bases align to TRBD2. Germline V lookup: CDR1 SGDLS, CDR2 YYNGEE. The CDR3 has 15 residues. Losses at the gene ends were 4 bases for V and 4 bases for J; bases not matched to a gene: 5. The CDR3 nucleotides read TGTGCCAGCAGCCCTAGCGGGGGGAGGGCAGATACGCAGTATTTT. Protein: CASSPSGGRADTQYF.

The J gene is TRBJ2-2, the V gene TRBV6-2 or TRBV6-3; D uncertain. The CDR3 spans 13 residues. CDR1 is MNHEY, CDR2 SVGEGT, per germline. V was cut by 6 bases and J by 7 bases, with 12 bases left in between. The CDR3 DNA sequence: TGTGCCAGCAGCCCCCGTATGGACGGGGAGCTGTTTTTT. This encodes CASSPRMDGELFF.

This clonotype was recorded many times. This chain connects TRBV2 to TRBJ2-1; D is unresolved. Germline loops: CDR1 SNHLY, CDR2 FYNNEI. V lost 2 bases, J lost 9 bases, and 8 bases lay in between. The CDR3 sequence is 12 residues long. The CDR3 region has the DNA TGTGCCAGCAGTGAAAGAGGTTTTGAGCAGTTCTTC. Translating it yields CASSERGFEQFF.

Ten or more counts support this clonotype. The gene calls are TRBV5-1 and TRBJ2-7; 7 bases align to TRBD1. Per germline, CDR1 SGHRS and CDR2 YFSETQ. The J segment lost 6 bases and the V segment lost 0 bases, leaving 9 bases of the junction unmatched. CDR3 length: 15 amino acids. The CDR3 DNA reads TGCGCCAGCAGCTTGGTAGGGGGCGACACCTCCGAGCAGTACTTC. Protein product: CASSLVGGDTSEQYF.

This chain uses TRBV20-1 with TRBJ1-2, with D possibly matching TRBD1 (5 bases). Trimming pared 3 bases from V and 6 bases from J, leaving 11 bases between. The CDR3 spans 12 residues. Germline-derived CDR1 and CDR2 are DFQATT and SNEGSKA (reference sequence). Here the CDR3 DNA reads TGCAGTGCTAGGGGGCTAGGAGATGGCTACACCTTC. Protein product: CSARGLGDGYTF.

This clonotype was observed a handful of times. The chain has TRBV3-1 and TRBJ1-3; D is unclear. The CDR3 totals 14 residues. V gave up 4 bases and J gave up 0 bases, with 7 bases separating them. Germline values: CDR1 LGHDT, CDR2 YNNKEL (reference sequence). This chain's CDR3 is CASSRSSSGNTIYF. The CDR3 nucleotides are TGTGCCAGCAGCCGGTCCTCCTCTGGAAACACCATATATTTT.